This T cell receptor (beta chain) was sequenced in a study of CD8+CD57+ T cells in acquired aplastic anemia. Study-wide findings and caveats: Patients shared some 30 CD8+ CDR3 sequences with controls.

TCR beta VDJ and CDR3 profiling used genomic DNA as template. Each CDR3 protein gets one entry after TCRdb re-called the reads with MiXCR. The sample lists under 200,000 distinct CDR3 sequences, 40% to 55% seen once, with approximately 3% in the top ten. This clonotype was detected ten times or more. The antigen is undetermined. For sequencing, patients were chosen who had shown expansion of CD8+CD57+ cells by flow cytometry. This CDR3 is built from 13 residues. CDR1 is MDHEN and CDR2 is SYDVKM in the germline V gene. Trimming removed 7 bases from V and 4 bases from J, with 14 bases in between. The chain has TRBV28 and TRBJ2-7, with TRBD2 as a possible D gene (6 bases). What was sequenced was sorted CD4+, CD8+, or CD8+CD57+ T cells (not recorded which) from PBMCs. This clonotype originated in a human donor with aplastic anemia. The CDR3 nucleotides read TGTGCCAGCAACTGGGGAGGCAGATACGAGCAGTACTTC. This gives the protein CASNWGGRYEQYF.